Listed here are 13 T cell receptor beta chains from one sample, sequenced in a study of CD8+CD57+ T cells in acquired aplastic anemia listed by TCRdb under 2018. Instrument on record: Illumina HiSeq 2000. TCR beta VDJ combination and CDR3 sequence profiling used genomic DNA as the template. Starting from the raw public reads, TCRdb applied fastp trimming at Q25, assembled clones with MiXCR and retained in-frame beta chains. Entries are consolidated by CDR3 protein sequence, retaining the most common genes and DNA. Present in this sample are 150,000 to 200,000 distinct CDR3 sequences, 55% to 70% of which were seen just once. The ten most abundant clones make up roughly 50% of the sample. Sample: sorted CD4+, CD8+, or CD8+CD57+ T cells (not recorded which) from PBMCs. The receptors originated from a human donor with severe aplastic anemia or a healthy control (not recorded which).

The J gene is TRBJ2-5, the V gene TRBV29-1, with D hard to call. Germline CDR1 and CDR2: SQVTM and ANQGSEA. This CDR3 has 12 residues. With 2 bases removed from V and 9 bases from J, the gap between germline ends came to 13 bases. CDR3 bases: TGCAGCGTTGAACCCACCATTGACGCCCAGTACTTC. Amino acids: CSVEPTIDAQYF.

The gene calls are TRBV29-1 and TRBJ2-7, with D possibly matching TRBD1 (6 bases). The CDR3 runs to 13 residues. The V end lost 3 bases, the J end lost 2 bases, and 11 bases lay between the germline ends. Germline loops: CDR1 SQVTM, CDR2 ANQGSEA. This CDR3 reads CSVEGANPYEQYF. The CDR3 bases are TGCAGCGTTGAGGGGGCTAACCCCTACGAGCAGTACTTC.

V is TRBV12-3 or TRBV12-4 and J is TRBJ1-5; TRBD1 matches 7 bases. CDR3 length equals 14 residues. Trimming at V came to 2 bases and at J to 6 bases, leaving 4 bases not matched to a gene. CDR3 sequence reads: CASSLSQGGQPQHF. CDR3 sequence (DNA): TGTGCCAGCAGTTTATCTCAGGGGGGTCAGCCCCAGCATTTT.

The J gene is TRBJ1-2, the V gene TRBV10-3; no reliable D call. Germline V gene data show CDR1 as ENHRY and CDR2 as SYGVKD. This CDR3 comprises 15 residues. V lost 4 bases, J lost 2 bases, and 14 bases lay in between. The CDR3 loop reads CAISAREIQNYGYTF. CDR3 in DNA: TGTGCCATCAGTGCTAGGGAGATTCAGAACTATGGCTACACCTTC.

This clonotype was seen at least ten times. The V and J genes are TRBV6-2 or TRBV6-3 and TRBJ2-2; D assignment may be TRBD1 or TRBD2 (5 bases each). The germline V gene has CDR1 MNHEY and CDR2 SVGEGT. This CDR3 contains 14 residues. V lost 5 bases and J lost 5, with 12 bases in between. The CDR3 bases are TGTGCCAGCAGTCCTGGGGGAGAAACCGGGGAGCTGTTTTTT. Translated, it gives CASSPGGETGELFF.

This clonotype was picked up a small number of times. The J gene is TRBJ1-2, the V gene TRBV20-1, with D tentatively TRBD1 (5 bases). The CDR3 has 14 amino acids. The germline V gene has CDR1 DFQATT and CDR2 SNEGSKA (reference sequence). Trimming removed 3 bases at V and 2 bases at J, with 13 bases between. In nucleotides, the CDR3 is TGCAGTGCTAGGAGGACATCAGGGAACTATGGCTACACCTTC. This gives the protein CSARRTSGNYGYTF.

This clonotype was observed once. The V gene is TRBV2, the J gene TRBJ2-1; 7 bases fit TRBD2. Trimming removed 4 bases from V and 7 bases from J; junction bases left unmatched: 7. The CDR3 contains 14 residues. The germline V gene encodes CDR1 SNHLY and CDR2 FYNNEI. This CDR3 reads CASSGLAVGNEQFF. CDR3 nucleotides: TGTGCCAGCAGTGGCCTAGCGGTAGGTAATGAGCAGTTCTTC.

This clonotype has only one observation. The J gene is TRBJ2-3, the V gene TRBV5-1, with 12 nucleotides matching TRBD2. The CDR3 consists of 17 residues. J lost 5 bases, V lost 1 base, and 8 bases had no gene match. Germline lookup yields CDR1 SGHRS and CDR2 YFSETQ. The CDR3 is CASSLLRTSGIRDTQYF. The DNA of the CDR3 is TGCGCCAGCAGCTTGTTGCGGACTAGCGGGATAAGAGATACGCAGTATTTT.

J is TRBJ2-1 and V is TRBV7-9; D perhaps matches TRBD2 (6 bases). This CDR3 spans 14 amino acids. Trimming took 1 base from V and 7 from J, leaving 11 bases between them. The V gene's germline CDR1 is SEHNR and CDR2 FQNEAQ (reference sequence). Here the CDR3 reads CASSLGRGGNEQFF. The CDR3 DNA reads as TGTGCCAGCAGCTTAGGGAGGGGTGGGAATGAGCAGTTCTTC.

This clonotype was recorded at least ten times. The CDR3 nucleotides are TGCAGCGTTGATGACAGGAGAAATGAGCAGTTCTTC. Amino acids: CSVDDRRNEQFF. This chain joins TRBV29-1 and TRBJ2-1, with D perhaps TRBD1 (6 bases). V was clipped by 3 bases and J by 7 bases, with 10 bases between them. Germline lookup yields CDR1 SQVTM and CDR2 ANQGSEA. This CDR3 spans 12 amino acids.

The chain carries TRBV28 and TRBJ2-7; D might be TRBD1 (5 bases). The CDR3 loop spans 15 amino acids. Trimming took 0 bases from V and 6 from J, leaving 15 bases between them. Germline V gives CDR1 MDHEN, CDR2 SYDVKM. The CDR3 loop reads CASSLWDTAPREQYF. The CDR3 coding sequence is TGTGCCAGCAGTTTATGGGACACGGCCCCGCGCGAGCAGTACTTC.

The chain links TRBV24-1 to TRBJ2-3, with 12 bases aligning to TRBD2. The CDR3 extends over 15 amino acids. The germline V gene encodes CDR1 KGHDR and CDR2 SFDVKD. Trimming cost V 5 bases and J 4 bases; bases outside gene matches: 3. The CDR3 region has the DNA TGTGCCACCAGTGGGCTAGCGGGAGGGTCAGATACGCAGTATTTT. It yields the protein CATSGLAGGSDTQYF.

Comment on this clonotype: Compared with germline, one end of the junction differs, possibly owing to a read error. This sequence joins TRBV7-6 and TRBJ2-7, with 11 bases aligning to TRBD1. This CDR3 has 15 residues. Germline V CDR1 and CDR2: SGHVS, FNYEAQ. The CDR3 protein is CACSSGTGGSYEQYF. In nucleotides, the CDR3 is TGTGCCTGCAGCTCCGGGACAGGGGGTTCCTACGAGCAGTACTTC.